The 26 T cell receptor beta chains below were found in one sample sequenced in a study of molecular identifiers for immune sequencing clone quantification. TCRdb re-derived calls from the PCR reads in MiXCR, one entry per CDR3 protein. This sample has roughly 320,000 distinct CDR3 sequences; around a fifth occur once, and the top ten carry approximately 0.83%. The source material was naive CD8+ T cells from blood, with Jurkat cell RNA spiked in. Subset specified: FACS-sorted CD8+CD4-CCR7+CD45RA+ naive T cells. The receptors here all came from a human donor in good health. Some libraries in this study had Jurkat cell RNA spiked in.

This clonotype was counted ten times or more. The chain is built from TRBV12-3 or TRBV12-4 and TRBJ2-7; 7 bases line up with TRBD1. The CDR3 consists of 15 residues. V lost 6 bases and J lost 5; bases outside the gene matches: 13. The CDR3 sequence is CASSRLKRQGDEQYF. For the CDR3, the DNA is TGTGCCAGCAGCCGTCTCAAACGGCAGGGGGACGAGCAGTACTTC.

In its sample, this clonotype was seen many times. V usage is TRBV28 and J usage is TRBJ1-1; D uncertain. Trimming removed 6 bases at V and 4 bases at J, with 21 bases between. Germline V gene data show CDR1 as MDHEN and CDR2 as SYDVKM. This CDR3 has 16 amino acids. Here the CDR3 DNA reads TGTGCCAGCAGGCGGGCAAAGGATACAAGAGGCACTGAAGCTTTCTTT. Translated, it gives CASRRAKDTRGTEAFF.

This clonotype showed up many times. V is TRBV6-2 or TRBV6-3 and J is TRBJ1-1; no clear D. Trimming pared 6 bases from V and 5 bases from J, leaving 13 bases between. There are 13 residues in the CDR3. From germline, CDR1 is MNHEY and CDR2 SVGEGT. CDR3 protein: CASRSGWSTEAFF. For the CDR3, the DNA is TGTGCCAGCAGGTCCGGTTGGTCAACTGAAGCTTTCTTT.

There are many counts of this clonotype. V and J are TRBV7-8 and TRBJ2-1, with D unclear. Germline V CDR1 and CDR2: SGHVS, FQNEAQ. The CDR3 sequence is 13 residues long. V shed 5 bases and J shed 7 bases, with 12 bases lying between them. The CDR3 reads CASSTSWRNEQFF. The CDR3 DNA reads TGTGCCAGCAGCACCTCGTGGCGGAATGAGCAGTTCTTC.

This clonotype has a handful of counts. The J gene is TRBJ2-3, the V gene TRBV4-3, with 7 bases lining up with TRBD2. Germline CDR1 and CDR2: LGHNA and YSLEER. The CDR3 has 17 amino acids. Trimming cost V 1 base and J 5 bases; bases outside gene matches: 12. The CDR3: CASSQGLPAAGVDTQYF. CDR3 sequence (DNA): TGCGCCAGCAGCCAAGGACTTCCAGCGGCGGGAGTAGATACGCAGTATTTT.

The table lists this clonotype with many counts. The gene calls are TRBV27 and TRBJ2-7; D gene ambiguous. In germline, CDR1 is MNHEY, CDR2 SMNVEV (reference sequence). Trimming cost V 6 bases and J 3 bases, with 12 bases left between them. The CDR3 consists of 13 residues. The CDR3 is CASRGLGFYEQYF. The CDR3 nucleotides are TGTGCCAGCAGGGGCCTTGGATTCTACGAGCAGTACTTC.

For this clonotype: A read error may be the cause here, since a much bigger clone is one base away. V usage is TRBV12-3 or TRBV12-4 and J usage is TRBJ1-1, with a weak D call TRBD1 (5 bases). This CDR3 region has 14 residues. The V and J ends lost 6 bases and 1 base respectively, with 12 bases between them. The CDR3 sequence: CASRTRDGNTEAFF. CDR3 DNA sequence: TGTGCCAGCAGAACCCGGGACGGGAACACTGAAGCTTTCTTT.

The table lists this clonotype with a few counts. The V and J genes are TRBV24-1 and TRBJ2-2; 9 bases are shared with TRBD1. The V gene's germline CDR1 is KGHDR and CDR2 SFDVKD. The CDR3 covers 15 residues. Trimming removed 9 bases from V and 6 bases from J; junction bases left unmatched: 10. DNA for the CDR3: TGTGCCACCTCCCCCGGGACAGGGTTTTCCGGGGAGCTGTTTTTT. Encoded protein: CATSPGTGFSGELFF.

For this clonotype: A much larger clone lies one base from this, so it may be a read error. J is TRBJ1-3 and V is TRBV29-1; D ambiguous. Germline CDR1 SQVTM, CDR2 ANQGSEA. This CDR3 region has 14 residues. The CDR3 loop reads CSVGEADLGSTIYF. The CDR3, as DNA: TGCAGCGTTGGTGAGGCTGACTTGGGAAGCACCATATATTTT.

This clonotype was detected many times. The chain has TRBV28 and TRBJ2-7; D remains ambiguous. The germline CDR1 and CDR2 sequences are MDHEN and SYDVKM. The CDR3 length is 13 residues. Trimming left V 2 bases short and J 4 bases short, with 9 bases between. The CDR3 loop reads CASSLMLGYEQYF. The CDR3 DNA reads TGTGCCAGCAGTTTAATGTTGGGTTACGAGCAGTACTTC.

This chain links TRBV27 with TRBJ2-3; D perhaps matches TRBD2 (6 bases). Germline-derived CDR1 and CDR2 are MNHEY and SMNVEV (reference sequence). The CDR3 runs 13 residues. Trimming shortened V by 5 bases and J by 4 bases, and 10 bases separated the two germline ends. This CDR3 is CASSGGIADTQYF. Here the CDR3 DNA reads TGTGCCAGCAGTGGAGGGATTGCAGATACGCAGTATTTT.

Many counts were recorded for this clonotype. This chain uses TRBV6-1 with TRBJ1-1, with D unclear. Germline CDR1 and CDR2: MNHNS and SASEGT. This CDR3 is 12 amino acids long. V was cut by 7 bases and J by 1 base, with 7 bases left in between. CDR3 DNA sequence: TGTGCCAGCACTGGAAGGAACACTGAAGCTTTCTTT. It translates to CASTGRNTEAFF.

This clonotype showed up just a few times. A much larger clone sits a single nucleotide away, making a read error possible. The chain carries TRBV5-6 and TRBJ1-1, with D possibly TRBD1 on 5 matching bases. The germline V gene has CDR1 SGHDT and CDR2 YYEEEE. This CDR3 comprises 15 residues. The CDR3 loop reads CAGSFRGPGTGEAFF. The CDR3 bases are TGTGCCGGCAGCTTCCGGGGCCCCGGGACCGGTGAAGCTTTCTTT.

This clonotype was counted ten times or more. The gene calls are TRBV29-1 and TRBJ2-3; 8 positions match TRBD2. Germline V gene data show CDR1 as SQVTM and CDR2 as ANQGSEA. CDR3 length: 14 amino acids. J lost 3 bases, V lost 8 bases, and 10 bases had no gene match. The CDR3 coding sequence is TGCAGCCTCCTTGGGAGCGGGGGAACAGATACGCAGTATTTT. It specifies CSLLGSGGTDTQYF.

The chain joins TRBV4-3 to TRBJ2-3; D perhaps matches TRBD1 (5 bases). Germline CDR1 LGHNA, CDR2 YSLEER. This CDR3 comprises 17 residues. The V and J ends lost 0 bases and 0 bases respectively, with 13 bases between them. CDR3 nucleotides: TGCGCCAGCAGCCAAGATTCGGCAGGGTCTAGCACAGATACGCAGTATTTT. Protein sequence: CASSQDSAGSSTDTQYF.

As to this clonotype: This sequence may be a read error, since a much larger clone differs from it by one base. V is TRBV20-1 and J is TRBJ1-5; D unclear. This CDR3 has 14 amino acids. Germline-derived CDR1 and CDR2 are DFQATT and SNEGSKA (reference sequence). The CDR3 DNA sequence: TGCAGTACTAGATTCGGCAGAATGAATCAGCCCCAGCATTTT. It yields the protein CSTRFGRMNQPQHF.

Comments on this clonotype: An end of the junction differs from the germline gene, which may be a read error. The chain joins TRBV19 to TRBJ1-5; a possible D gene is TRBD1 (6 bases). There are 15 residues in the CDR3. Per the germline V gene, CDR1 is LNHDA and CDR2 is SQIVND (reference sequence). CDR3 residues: CASSATGYSNRPQHF. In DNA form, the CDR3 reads TGTGCCAGTAGTGCGACAGGATATAGCAATCGGCCCCAGCATTTT.

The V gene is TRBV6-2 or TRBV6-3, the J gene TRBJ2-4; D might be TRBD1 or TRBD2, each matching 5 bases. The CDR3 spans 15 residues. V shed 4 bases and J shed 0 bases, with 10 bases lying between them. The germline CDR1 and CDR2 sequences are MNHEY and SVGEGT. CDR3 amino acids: CASSFRGPAKNIQYF. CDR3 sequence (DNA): TGTGCCAGCAGTTTTAGGGGACCAGCCAAAAACATTCAGTACTTC.

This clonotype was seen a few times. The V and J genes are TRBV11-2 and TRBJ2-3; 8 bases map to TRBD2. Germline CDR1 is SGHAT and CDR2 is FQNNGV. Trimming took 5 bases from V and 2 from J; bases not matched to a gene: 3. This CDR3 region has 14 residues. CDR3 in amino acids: CASSPGGITDTQYF. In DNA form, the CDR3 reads TGTGCCAGCAGCCCGGGGGGGATCACAGATACGCAGTATTTT.

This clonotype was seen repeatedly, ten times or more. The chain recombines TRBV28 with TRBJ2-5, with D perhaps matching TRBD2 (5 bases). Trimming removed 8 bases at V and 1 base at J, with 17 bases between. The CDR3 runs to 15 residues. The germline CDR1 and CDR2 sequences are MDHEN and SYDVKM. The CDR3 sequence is CASRGYSERQETQYF. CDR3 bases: TGTGCCAGCCGGGGTTATAGCGAGCGCCAAGAGACCCAGTACTTC.

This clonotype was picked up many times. The CDR3 sequence: CASSYESGSTGELFF. In DNA, the CDR3 is TGTGCCAGCAGTTACGAATCGGGGAGCACCGGGGAGCTGTTTTTT. The rearrangement uses TRBV6-6 and TRBJ2-2; possible D gene TRBD2, 5 bases. The ends were cut back, 2 bases at V and 4 bases at J, with 11 bases in the middle. CDR1 is MNHNY, CDR2 SVGAGI, per germline (reference sequence). The CDR3 covers 15 residues.

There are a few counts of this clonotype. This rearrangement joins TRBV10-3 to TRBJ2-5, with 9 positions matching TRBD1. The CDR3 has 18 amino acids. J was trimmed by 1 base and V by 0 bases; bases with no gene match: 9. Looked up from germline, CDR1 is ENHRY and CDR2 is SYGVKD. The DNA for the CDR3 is TGTGCCATCAGTGAGTCCGGGACAGGGTCCCCCTCCCAAGAGACCCAGTACTTC. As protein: CAISESGTGSPSQETQYF.

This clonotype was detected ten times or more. The CDR3 coding sequence is TGCAGCGTTGTCCCAGGACCCCCGCGAGGTTACGAGCAGTACTTC. This sequence encodes CSVVPGPPRGYEQYF. The chain combines TRBV29-1 with TRBJ2-7, with unresolved D. Germline V CDR1 and CDR2: SQVTM, ANQGSEA. V was trimmed by 4 bases and J by 4 bases, leaving 20 bases between them. CDR3 length equals 15 residues.

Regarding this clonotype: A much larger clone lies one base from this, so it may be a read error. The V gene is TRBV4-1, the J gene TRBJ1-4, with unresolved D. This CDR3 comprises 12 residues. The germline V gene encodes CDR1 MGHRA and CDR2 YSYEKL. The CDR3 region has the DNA TGCGCCAGCAGCCATACTAATGAAAAACTGCTTTTT. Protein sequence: CASSHTNEKLLF.

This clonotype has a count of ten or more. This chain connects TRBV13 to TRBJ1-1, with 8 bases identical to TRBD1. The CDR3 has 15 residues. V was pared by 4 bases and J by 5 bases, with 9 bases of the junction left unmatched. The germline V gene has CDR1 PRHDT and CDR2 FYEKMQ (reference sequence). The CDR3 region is CASSSLGQGETEAFF. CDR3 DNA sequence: TGTGCCAGCAGCTCGCTCGGACAGGGTGAAACTGAAGCTTTCTTT.

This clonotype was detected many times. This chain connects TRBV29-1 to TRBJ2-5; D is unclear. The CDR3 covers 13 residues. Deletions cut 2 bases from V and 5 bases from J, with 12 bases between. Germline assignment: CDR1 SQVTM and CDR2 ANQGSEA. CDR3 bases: TGCAGCGTTGAATCTTCGATTCTGGAGACCCAGTACTTC. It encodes CSVESSILETQYF.